The clone carrying this T cell receptor (beta chain) was seen just once. Its antigen is unidentified. The data were obtained in a study of vaccination effects on CD4 cells after COVID-19. Study in general: All participants had two doses of either the BNT162b2 or mRNA-1273 vaccine. General study results and limits: Few convalescent patients were studied, and early post-infection samples were lacking. There was only 1 of 255 vaccine-induced clones in healthy vaccinees that cross-reacted with common cold coronaviruses. Late post-vaccination samples showed marked contraction of infection- and vaccine-induced clones.

V was clipped by 1 base and J by 5 bases, with 14 bases between them. Germline values: CDR1 LGHDT, CDR2 YNNKEL (reference sequence). This CDR3 spans 15 amino acids. Before any sequencing was done, the ViraFEST assay used viral peptide pools to expand antigen-specific CD4+ T cells. Researchers isolated CD4+ T cells once approximately ten days of culture had elapsed. Neither prior SARS-CoV-2 infection nor positive nucleocapsid antibodies were present in the vaccine recipients. Sequenced by immunoSEQ multiplex PCR; TCRdb stores in-frame clones only, minus some. There are approximately 44,000 clones in the sample; over 60% occur only once, and about 3.1% lies in the top ten.

This TCR came from a human donor who received a COVID-19 vaccine. The sample was CD4+ T cells from PBMCs cultured with HCoV-NL63 spike peptides, taken before COVID-19 vaccination. This chain uses TRBV3-1 (or the pseudogene TRBV3-2) with TRBJ1-1, with D perhaps matching TRBD1 (6 bases). The CDR3 loop is CASSQAQGRWTEAFF. The CDR3 DNA sequence: TGTGCCAGCAGCCAAGCGCAGGGGAGATGGACTGAAGCTTTCTTT.